This passage covers 14 T cell receptor beta chains from one sample sequenced in a study of blood T cells in healthy people across ages. With a J-beta primer mix and a sample-barcoded 5' primer, a second PCR ran about 6 to 11 cycles. MiXCR was run by TCRdb on the 5' RACE reads, yielding one entry per CDR3 protein. The sample lists roughly 800,000 distinct CDR3 sequences, about 48% occurring once. Specimen: blood. These receptors were obtained from a man older than 75 in good health.

Many counts were recorded for this clonotype. The chain links TRBV28 to TRBJ2-7; 11 positions agree with TRBD2. V was clipped by 11 bases and J by 3 bases; unmatched bases: 3. This CDR3 spans 12 amino acids. Germline V gives CDR1 MDHEN, CDR2 SYDVKM. Written as DNA, the CDR3 is TGTGCCGCTAGCGGGAGGTACTACGAGCAGTACTTC. Amino acids: CAASGRYYEQYF. Using reference TRBV28 and TRBJ2-7 for the parts outside the CDR3, the full variable domain is DVKVTQSSRYLVKRTGEKVFLECVQDMDHENMFWYRQDPGLGLRLIYFSYDVKMKEKGDIPEGYSVSREKKERFSLILESASTNQTSMYLCAASGRYYEQYFGPGTRLTVT.

The rearrangement uses TRBV20-1 and TRBJ2-7; the match to TRBD1 covers 9 bases. Germline CDR1 is DFQATT and CDR2 is SNEGSKA (reference sequence). V lost 3 bases, J lost 5 bases, and 8 bases stayed unmatched. CDR3 length equals 14 residues. CDR3 in DNA: TGCAGTGCTAGCGGGACAGGGTTCGTAGACGAGCAGTACTTC. The encoded protein is CSASGTGFVDEQYF.

Here the CDR3 DNA reads TGTGCCAGCAGGAAAGGGGATCAACAGGGAACAGATACGCAGTATTTT. Amino acid sequence: CASRKGDQQGTDTQYF. The chain couples TRBV6-1 to TRBJ2-3; TRBD1 might be the D (6 bases). The ends were cut back, 6 bases at V and 3 bases at J, with 19 bases in the middle. This CDR3 has 16 amino acids. Germline CDR1 and CDR2: MNHNS and SASEGT.

The chain couples TRBV29-1 to TRBJ1-2; perhaps TRBD1 as D (6 bases). Germline CDR1 reads SQVTM; CDR2 reads ANQGSEA. Trimming shortened V by 0 bases and J by 8 bases, and 16 bases separated the two germline ends. The CDR3 sequence is 14 residues long. The CDR3, as DNA: TGCAGCGTTGAAGATCAGGGGACTGCTATCGGCTACACCTTC. It specifies CSVEDQGTAIGYTF.

This chain uses TRBV30 with TRBJ1-1; 7 bases line up with TRBD1. The CDR3 spans 11 residues. Germline values: CDR1 GTSNPN, CDR2 SVGIG (reference sequence). The J segment lost 3 bases and the V segment lost 5 bases, leaving 0 bases of the junction unmatched. The CDR3 protein is CAWGQDTEAFF. DNA of the CDR3: TGTGCCTGGGGACAGGACACTGAAGCTTTCTTT.

This clonotype occurred a few times. This chain links TRBV30 with TRBJ2-3, with 13 bases identical to TRBD2. Trimming at V came to 0 bases and at J to 14 bases, leaving 29 bases not matched to a gene. From germline, CDR1 is GTSNPN and CDR2 SVGIG (reference sequence). The length of the CDR3 is 21 residues. This chain's CDR3 is CAWSVHQAGRLAGGWHRYAYF. The CDR3 coding sequence is TGTGCCTGGAGTGTACACCAGGCAGGGAGACTAGCGGGAGGCTGGCACAGATACGCGTATTTT. Full variable domain (remainder filled in from reference TRBV30 and TRBJ2-3): SQTIHQWPATLVQPVGSPLSLECTVEGTSNPNLYWYRQAAGRGLQLLFYSVGIGQISSEVPQNLSASRPQDRQFILSSKKLLLSDSGFYLCAWSVHQAGRLAGGWHRYAYFGPGTRLTVL.

The V call is TRBV20-1, the J call TRBJ2-4; weak D call: TRBD2 (6 bases). Germline CDR1 DFQATT, CDR2 SNEGSKA (reference sequence). V lost 2 bases and J lost 7, with 18 bases in between. The CDR3 has 15 residues. The CDR3 nucleotides are TGCAGTGCTAGACCTGGGACGGGACGGGGGAACATTCAGTACTTC. Its protein is CSARPGTGRGNIQYF.

This rearrangement joins TRBV27 to TRBJ2-7; the match to TRBD2 covers 11 bases. Trimming took 7 bases from V and 2 from J; bases not matched to a gene: 10. Per germline, CDR1 MNHEY and CDR2 SMNVEV (reference sequence). This CDR3 is 16 amino acids long. CDR3 protein: CASTQRGTSGTYEQYF. CDR3 bases: TGTGCCAGCACCCAGCGTGGGACTAGCGGAACCTACGAGCAGTACTTC.

This clonotype showed up just a few times. The chain employs TRBV29-1 and TRBJ2-7; D is possibly TRBD1 or TRBD2 (6 bases each). With 6 bases removed from V and 6 bases from J, the gap between germline ends came to 18 bases. This CDR3 has 13 residues. From germline, CDR1 is SQVTM and CDR2 ANQGSEA. CDR3 in amino acids: CSVALLGGSEQYF. The CDR3 nucleotides read TGCAGCGTCGCTCTGCTGGGGGGCTCCGAGCAGTACTTC.

CDR3 loop: CASSVDPRGSSYNEQFF. CDR3 nucleotide sequence: TGTGCCAGCAGCGTAGACCCCCGGGGAAGCTCCTACAATGAGCAGTTCTTC. The chain links TRBV9 to TRBJ2-1, with a possible D match to TRBD2 (5 bases). Germline assignment: CDR1 SGDLS and CDR2 YYNGEE. CDR3 length: 17 residues. Between the trimmed V and J ends, which lost 0 bases and 0 bases, there was a span of 13 bases. The complete variable domain, with remaining parts taken from reference TRBV9 and TRBJ2-1, reads DSGVTQTPKHLITATGQRVTLRCSPRSGDLSVYWYQQSLDQGLQFLIQYYNGEERAKGNILERFSAQQFPDLHSELNLSSLELGDSALYFCASSVDPRGSSYNEQFFGPGTRLTVL.

The rearrangement uses TRBV20-1 and TRBJ2-7; possible D gene TRBD1, 5 bases. The CDR3 has 13 amino acids. The germline gives CDR1 DFQATT, CDR2 SNEGSKA (reference sequence). The V end was cut by 0 bases, the J end by 7 bases, with 13 bases between. Here the CDR3 DNA reads TGCAGTGCTAGAGAACCAGGGTCTAGGGAGCAGTACTTC. This encodes CSAREPGSREQYF.

This chain connects TRBV7-8 to TRBJ2-3; 11 nucleotides agree with TRBD1. In germline, CDR1 is SGHVS, CDR2 FQNEAQ. Unmatched junction bases numbered 6, after V lost 5 bases and J lost 2 bases. The CDR3 runs 16 residues. Here the CDR3 DNA reads TGTGCCAGCAGCACGGACAGGGGGCCGCCCACAGATACGCAGTATTTT. This encodes CASSTDRGPPTDTQYF.

The rearrangement links TRBV7-6 to TRBJ2-1; D perhaps matches TRBD2 (6 bases). The V end lost 1 base, the J end lost 2 bases, and 15 bases lay between the germline ends. CDR3 length: 17 residues. In germline, CDR1 is SGHVS, CDR2 FNYEAQ. The CDR3 DNA reads as TGTGCCAGCAGCTTAGGCCGGCTAGCGCCGACCTACAATGAGCAGTTCTTC. Translation gives CASSLGRLAPTYNEQFF.

For this clonotype: A read error may account for a junction end that differs from germline. The V and J genes are TRBV10-3 and TRBJ1-5; the D gene is possibly TRBD1 (5 bases). Germline loops: CDR1 ENHRY, CDR2 SYGVKD. The CDR3 spans 15 residues. Here the CDR3 DNA reads TGTGCCATCAGTGGGGGGAGAGTGGGCAATCAGTCCCAGCATTTT. Translating it yields CAISGGRVGNQSQHF.